The T cell receptor beta chain under discussion was sequenced for a study of tumor T cells in aggressive B-cell lymphoma. This table comes from immunoSEQ multiplex PCR, and its TCRdb copy is limited to in-frame clones, with some not included. The sample comprises 7,000 to 8,000 clones, about four fifths of which are singletons, and more than 5% rests with the top ten. The CDR3 is 16 residues long. The V end was cut by 2 bases, the J end by 0 bases, with 13 bases between. CDR1 is SGHRS, CDR2 YFSETQ, per germline. The TCR originated in an adult with diffuse large B cell lymphoma. This chain uses TRBV5-1 with TRBJ2-3, with TRBD1 as a possible D gene (6 bases). The specimen was tumor tissue. The CDR3 loop reads CASSLPTGMSTDTQYF. CDR3 nucleotides: TGCGCCAGCAGCTTACCAACAGGGATGAGCACAGATACGCAGTATTTT.